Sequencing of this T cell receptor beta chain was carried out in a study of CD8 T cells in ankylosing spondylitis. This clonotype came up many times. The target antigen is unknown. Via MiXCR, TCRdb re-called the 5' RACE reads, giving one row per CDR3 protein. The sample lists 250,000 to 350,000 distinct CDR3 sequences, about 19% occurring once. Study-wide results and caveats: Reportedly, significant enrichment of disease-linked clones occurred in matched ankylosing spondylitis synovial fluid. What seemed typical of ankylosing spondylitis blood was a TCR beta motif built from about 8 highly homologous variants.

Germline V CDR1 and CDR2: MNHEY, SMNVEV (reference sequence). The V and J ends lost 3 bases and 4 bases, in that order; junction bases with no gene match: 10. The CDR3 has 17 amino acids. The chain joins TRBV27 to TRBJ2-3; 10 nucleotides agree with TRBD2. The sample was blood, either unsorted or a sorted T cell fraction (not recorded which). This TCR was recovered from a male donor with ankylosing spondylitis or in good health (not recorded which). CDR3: CASSLSGTSVWPDTQYF. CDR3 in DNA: TGTGCCAGCAGTTTGTCCGGGACTAGCGTTTGGCCAGATACGCAGTATTTT.